Listed here are 21 T cell receptor beta chains from one sample, sequenced in a study of T cell responses to AZD1222 COVID-19 vaccine. Profiling relied on immunoSEQ multiplex PCR, and the TCRdb table lists in-frame clones only, not all of them. The profile covers about 66,000 clones, with around three quarters appearing a single time and about 3.5% taken by the ten largest. The material was peripheral blood, obtained 28 days after the second AZD1222 dose. Source of these receptors: an adult who received the AZD1222 COVID-19 vaccine.

The table lists this clone with a count of one. The genes are TRBV7-3 and TRBJ2-3; tentatively, D is TRBD2 (6 bases). Germline V lookup: CDR1 SGHTA, CDR2 FQGTGA. The CDR3 totals 15 residues. The V end lost 5 bases, the J end lost 1 base, and 13 bases lay between the germline ends. The CDR3 sequence is CASSVGGGGTDTQYF. Written as DNA, the CDR3 is TGTGCCAGCAGCGTAGGAGGCGGGGGCACAGATACGCAGTATTTT.

V is TRBV4-2 and J is TRBJ2-3; 13 nucleotides line up with TRBD2. Trimming cost V 2 bases and J 3 bases; bases outside gene matches: 5. In germline, CDR1 is LGHNA, CDR2 YNFKEQ. The CDR3 sequence is 17 residues long. CDR3 sequence: CASSQQLAGGPTDTQYF. CDR3 DNA sequence: TGTGCCAGCAGCCAACAACTAGCGGGGGGGCCGACAGATACGCAGTATTTT.

Turning to this clone: A much larger clone sits a single nucleotide away, making a read error possible. CDR3 nucleotide sequence: TGTGCCAGCAGTCAGGGGAACACTGAAGCTTTCTTT. This codes for CASSQGNTEAFF. The chain links TRBV5-6 to TRBJ1-1; possibly TRBD1 for D (5 bases). The CDR3 consists of 12 residues. CDR1 is SGHDT, CDR2 YYEEEE, per germline. V shed 5 bases and J shed 1 base, with 6 bases lying between them.

The CDR3 reads CASSPSRLLEGEQFF. As DNA, the CDR3 is TGTGCCAGCAGCCCCTCTAGATTACTAGAAGGTGAGCAGTTCTTC. This sequence joins TRBV7-9 and TRBJ2-1; possibly TRBD2 for D (5 bases). Trimming stripped 5 bases from V and 9 bases from J, with 20 bases between. This CDR3 comprises 15 residues. Germline loops: CDR1 SEHNR, CDR2 FQNEAQ (reference sequence).

The chain combines TRBV7-9 with TRBJ2-1; D perhaps matches TRBD2 (6 bases). With 3 bases removed from V and 4 bases from J, the gap between germline ends came to 10 bases. The CDR3 length is 14 residues. Germline CDR1 and CDR2: SEHNR and FQNEAQ (reference sequence). CDR3 in DNA: TGTGCCAGCAGCTTCGGGGGAATTTACAATGAGCAGTTCTTC. The encoded protein is CASSFGGIYNEQFF.

The V and J genes are TRBV5-6 and TRBJ1-4; D is uncertain. The CDR3 loop spans 13 amino acids. Per germline, CDR1 SGHDT and CDR2 YYEEEE. Trimming shortened V by 2 bases and J by 5 bases, and 7 bases separated the two germline ends. The CDR3 region is CASSFGRNEKLFF. The DNA of the CDR3 is TGTGCCAGCAGCTTCGGGAGAAATGAAAAACTGTTTTTT.

The chain combines TRBV5-1 with TRBJ1-4; D call uncertain. CDR1 is SGHRS and CDR2 is YFSETQ in the germline V gene. V gave up 0 bases and J gave up 0 bases, with 9 bases separating them. The CDR3 runs 16 residues. The CDR3 protein is CASSLASFATNEKLFF. For the CDR3, the DNA is TGCGCCAGCAGCTTGGCTAGCTTCGCAACTAATGAAAAACTGTTTTTT.

The CDR3 bases are TGTGCCAGCTCACCACCCCCCACACGAAAGGGAGCTGGAAACACCATATATTTT. The encoded protein is CASSPPPTRKGAGNTIYF. The chain links TRBV18 to TRBJ1-3, with D uncertain. V lost 0 bases to trimming and J lost 2 bases, with 17 bases between them. This CDR3 is 18 amino acids long. Germline CDR1 reads KGHSH; CDR2 reads LQKENI.

As regards this clone: At the DNA level, this CDR3 is encoded by other sequences in the same sample as well. CDR3 DNA: TGCGCCAGCAGCTTAGGGAACACCGGGGAGCTGTTTTTT. Translated: CASSLGNTGELFF. The chain carries TRBV5-1 and TRBJ2-2; D is uncertain. V was shortened by 2 bases and J by 1 base, with 3 bases between the two germline ends. Germline lookup yields CDR1 SGHRS and CDR2 YFSETQ. The CDR3 runs to 13 residues.

The J gene is TRBJ1-2, the V gene TRBV28; no definite D call. V dropped 3 bases and J dropped 8 bases, with 7 bases sitting between them. The CDR3 totals 11 residues. CDR1 and CDR2 from the germline V gene are MDHEN and SYDVKM. In nucleotides, the CDR3 is TGTGCCAGCAGTTTCAATAGGGGCTACACCTTC. Translating gives CASSFNRGYTF.

The chain links TRBV28 to TRBJ1-1; TRBD1 might be the D (6 bases). The CDR3 runs to 14 residues. Trimming took 5 bases from V and 1 from J, leaving 11 bases between them. CDR1 is MDHEN, CDR2 SYDVKM, per germline. The CDR3 DNA sequence: TGTGCCAGCAGTGTACAGGGACGGAACACTGAAGCTTTCTTT. It encodes CASSVQGRNTEAFF.

This sequence joins TRBV2 and TRBJ1-1; tentative D call: TRBD1 (5 bases). This CDR3 has 16 residues. V dropped 7 bases and J dropped 1 base, with 19 bases sitting between them. CDR1 is SNHLY and CDR2 is FYNNEI in the germline V gene. Written as DNA, the CDR3 is TGTGCCAGCAAACCGCGATTTACAGGAGGGAACACTGAAGCTTTCTTT. It translates to CASKPRFTGGNTEAFF.

The chain couples TRBV7-9 to TRBJ1-2; D is uncertain. V was pared by 0 bases and J by 4 bases, with 12 bases between. The CDR3 is made up of 15 amino acids. Looked up from germline, CDR1 is SEHNR and CDR2 is FQNEAQ (reference sequence). CDR3 in DNA: TGTGCCAGCAGCTTAGCCGAGATCCGGTCCTATGGCTACACCTTC. It yields the protein CASSLAEIRSYGYTF.

This clone was found a few times. The gene calls are TRBV19 and TRBJ1-5; D is possibly TRBD1 (6 bases). Germline V gene data show CDR1 as LNHDA and CDR2 as SQIVND (reference sequence). The CDR3 consists of 17 residues. V was clipped by 6 bases and J by 1 base, with 19 bases between them. The CDR3 sequence: CASSVGGGRKSNQPQHF. The CDR3 DNA is TGTGCCAGTAGCGTAGGGGGGGGTCGGAAAAGCAATCAGCCCCAGCATTTT.

The chain is built from TRBV5-1 and TRBJ1-4, with D tentatively TRBD1 (5 bases). The CDR3 loop spans 15 amino acids. CDR1 and CDR2 from the germline V gene are SGHRS and YFSETQ. With 0 bases removed from V and 4 bases from J, the gap between germline ends came to 10 bases. In DNA, the CDR3 is TGCGCCAGCAGCTTGGCTCGGCAGGGTAATGAAAAACTGTTTTTT. It is translated as CASSLARQGNEKLFF.

CDR3 DNA sequence: TGTGCCAGCAGTTCGGTCGACCGAAACACTGAAGCTTTCTTT. It encodes CASSSVDRNTEAFF. The J gene is TRBJ1-1, the V gene TRBV27; D is uncertain. This CDR3 region has 14 residues. Germline V gene lookup returns CDR1 MNHEY and CDR2 SMNVEV (reference sequence). The V and J ends lost 4 bases and 2 bases respectively, with 11 bases between them.

The V and J genes are TRBV5-1 and TRBJ2-2; TRBD1 is a possible D gene (6 bases). CDR1 is SGHRS, CDR2 YFSETQ, per germline. V was clipped by 6 bases and J by 5 bases, with 17 bases between them. CDR3 size: 15 residues. CDR3 sequence (DNA): TGCGCCAGCATGACACAGGGATTTTTAACCGGGGAGCTGTTTTTT. It yields the protein CASMTQGFLTGELFF.

The chain couples TRBV3-1 (or the pseudogene TRBV3-2) to TRBJ1-1; 7 bases are a match to TRBD1. V gave up 0 bases and J gave up 8 bases; unmatched junction bases: 12. Germline CDR1 is LGHDT and CDR2 is YNNKEL (reference sequence). The CDR3 covers 16 residues. CDR3 nucleotides: TGTGCCAGCAGCCAAGATCAGGGGGACCCTCCCTTGGAAGCTTTCTTT. Its protein product is CASSQDQGDPPLEAFF.

This sequence joins TRBV6-5 and TRBJ1-2, with 9 bases that match TRBD1. From germline, CDR1 is MNHEY and CDR2 SVGAGI. Losses at the gene ends were 0 bases for V and 2 bases for J; bases not matched to a gene: 4. This CDR3 is 16 amino acids long. This chain's CDR3 is CASSYSQGARNYGYTF. CDR3 DNA sequence: TGTGCCAGCAGTTACTCACAGGGGGCTAGGAACTATGGCTACACCTTC.

The genes are TRBV5-6 and TRBJ1-5, with a weak D call TRBD1 (6 bases). Germline V lookup: CDR1 SGHDT, CDR2 YYEEEE. Trimming removed 4 bases at V and 6 bases at J, with 17 bases between. The CDR3 runs 15 residues. The CDR3 nucleotides read TGTGCCAGCAGCGAGGGGGAGGGGTTAGGTCAGCCCCAGCATTTT. Its translation: CASSEGEGLGQPQHF. Variable domain in full (rest from reference TRBV5-6 and TRBJ1-5): DAGVTQSPTHLIKTRGQQVTLRCSPKSGHDTVSWYQQALGQGPQFIFQYYEEEERQRGNFPDRFSGHQFPNYSSELNVNALLLGDSALYLCASSEGEGLGQPQHFGDGTRLSIL.

The rearrangement links TRBV20-1 to TRBJ2-7; D gene uncertain. The germline gives CDR1 DFQATT, CDR2 SNEGSKA (reference sequence). The CDR3 totals 11 residues. V lost 5 bases, J lost 6 bases, and 11 bases lay in between. CDR3 sequence (DNA): TGCAGTGCTCCGACTCAGAGCGAGCAGTACTTC. Translated, it gives CSAPTQSEQYF.